The 16 T cell receptor beta chains presented below share a single source sample, sequenced in a study of CD8 T cells in ankylosing spondylitis. MiXCR, run by TCRdb on the 5' RACE reads, gives a single entry per CDR3 protein. The sample records about 17,000 distinct CDR3 sequences, roughly 8.2% being singletons. The sample was blood. The origin of the receptors is a male donor with ankylosing spondylitis or in good health (not recorded which).

This clonotype appeared many times. The rearrangement uses TRBV20-1 and TRBJ2-5; 12 bases map to TRBD2. V dropped 3 bases and J dropped 3; count of bases not matched to a gene: 8. This CDR3 is 16 amino acids long. The germline V gene has CDR1 DFQATT and CDR2 SNEGSKA (reference sequence). DNA of the CDR3: TGCAGTGCTAGGAACCCACTAGCGGGAGGTGAAGAGACCCAGTACTTC. Translation: CSARNPLAGGEETQYF.

At least ten counts were recorded for this clonotype. The chain is built from TRBV5-1 and TRBJ2-7; no clear D. Germline V gene sequence: CDR1 SGHRS, CDR2 YFSETQ. This CDR3 is 14 amino acids long. Deletions cut 0 bases from V and 0 bases from J, with 7 bases between. CDR3 coding DNA: TGCGCCAGCAGCTTGGGGATGAGCTCCTACGAGCAGTACGTC. Translation gives CASSLGMSSYEQYV.

This clonotype was detected many times. The chain combines TRBV6-5 with TRBJ2-7, with unresolved D. The germline V gene encodes CDR1 MNHEY and CDR2 SVGAGI. This CDR3 has 14 residues. The V and J ends lost 6 bases and 6 bases respectively, with 18 bases between them. The DNA for the CDR3 is TGTGCCAGCAGGAAACTCGGGCGGTACGGCGAGCAGTACTTC. Translation gives CASRKLGRYGEQYF.

DNA for the CDR3: TGCAGCGGCCGGGACAGGGACCCTAATGAAAAACTGTTTTTT. As protein: CSGRDRDPNEKLFF. This sequence joins TRBV29-1 and TRBJ1-4; 9 bases line up with TRBD1. The CDR3 has 14 amino acids. With 7 bases clipped from V and 3 bases from J, the junction kept 6 bases outside the gene matches. The V gene's germline CDR1 is SQVTM and CDR2 ANQGSEA.

This clonotype was seen many times. V gene TRBV12-3 or TRBV12-4 combines with J gene TRBJ2-3, with 13 bases that match TRBD2. V was clipped by 3 bases and J by 3 bases; unmatched bases: 6. The CDR3 runs to 17 residues. The CDR3: CASSLSVTSGGTDTQYF. The CDR3 DNA sequence: TGTGCCAGCAGTTTGAGTGTGACTAGCGGGGGGACAGATACGCAGTATTTT.

This clonotype was recorded at least ten times. The rearrangement joins TRBV7-3 to TRBJ2-3, with 11 positions matching TRBD1. The CDR3 spans 15 residues. With 5 bases clipped from V and 6 bases from J, the junction kept 7 bases outside the gene matches. Per the germline V gene, CDR1 is SGHTA and CDR2 is FQGTGA. CDR3: CASSPSGTGGDTQYF. CDR3 coding DNA: TGTGCCAGCAGCCCCTCGGGGACAGGGGGGGATACGCAGTATTTT.

The chain carries TRBV19 and TRBJ1-4, with 7 positions matching TRBD1. Germline assignment: CDR1 LNHDA and CDR2 SQIVND (reference sequence). Germline trimming cut 6 bases from V and 6 bases from J; bases unmatched to any gene: 10. The CDR3 totals 15 residues. DNA of the CDR3: TGTGCCAGTAGAGACCGGACAGGTTTAGATGAAAAACTGTTTTTT. It yields the protein CASRDRTGLDEKLFF.

This clonotype was detected many times. The V and J genes are TRBV5-1 and TRBJ2-3; maybe TRBD2 (6 bases). V dropped 1 base and J dropped 6 bases, with 12 bases sitting between them. CDR1 is SGHRS and CDR2 is YFSETQ in the germline V gene. This CDR3 has 14 residues. CDR3 residues: CASSLLGGTDTQYF. DNA of the CDR3: TGCGCCAGCAGCTTGCTCGGAGGGACGGATACGCAGTATTTT.

The sample holds a few counts of this clonotype. V usage is TRBV28 and J usage is TRBJ2-1; 9 bases are a match to TRBD1. J lost 5 bases, V lost 4 bases, and 12 bases had no gene match. The CDR3 spans 17 residues. Germline CDR1 MDHEN, CDR2 SYDVKM. DNA of the CDR3: TGTGCCAGCAGTTCCGCTGGTTGGACAGGGGAGAACAATGAGCAGTTCTTC. Translation: CASSSAGWTGENNEQFF.

This clonotype was seen a handful of times. The J gene is TRBJ2-2, the V gene TRBV24-1; D is ambiguous. From germline, CDR1 is KGHDR and CDR2 SFDVKD. The CDR3 length is 13 residues. With 3 bases removed from V and 6 bases from J, the gap between germline ends came to 7 bases. Here the CDR3 reads CATSDSVSGELFF. CDR3 in DNA: TGTGCCACCAGTGATAGCGTCTCCGGGGAGCTGTTTTTT.

This clonotype is labeled as medium-sized. The V gene is TRBV25-1, the J gene TRBJ2-2; TRBD1 or TRBD2 may be the D gene (5 bases each). The CDR3 contains 14 residues. CDR1 MGHDK and CDR2 SYGVNS come from the germline V gene. The V and J ends lost 8 bases and 4 bases respectively, with 14 bases between them. The CDR3 DNA is TGTGCCAGCCAAACCCCAGGGAGCACCGGGGAGCTGTTTTTT. Translating gives CASQTPGSTGELFF. The full variable domain, its missing parts supplied by reference TRBV25-1 and TRBJ2-2, is EADIYQTPRYLVIGTGKKITLECSQTMGHDKMYWYQQDPGMELHLIHYSYGVNSTEKGDLSSESTVSRIRTEHFPLTLESARPSHTSQYLCASQTPGSTGELFFGEGSRLTVL.

There are many counts of this clonotype. The chain carries TRBV15 and TRBJ2-7, with D perhaps matching TRBD1 or TRBD2 (5 bases each). The CDR3 runs 14 residues. Looked up from germline, CDR1 is LNHNV and CDR2 is YYDKDF (reference sequence). This chain's CDR3 is CATSRGGLRGAVHV. DNA of the CDR3: TGTGCCACCAGCAGAGGAGGACTCCGGGGCGCGGTGCACGTC.

This clonotype was counted at least ten times. The chain uses TRBV2 and TRBJ2-3; 10 bases agree with TRBD2. Per germline, CDR1 SNHLY and CDR2 FYNNEI. The CDR3 is 15 residues long. The V segment lost 8 bases and the J segment 2 bases; nucleotides outside the gene matches: 7. This CDR3 is CASAAGLAVTDTQYF. In nucleotides, the CDR3 is TGTGCCAGCGCAGCAGGACTAGCGGTCACAGATACGCAGTATTTT.

This clonotype was recorded a few times. The V gene is TRBV28, the J gene TRBJ2-2; D is unresolved. Looked up from germline, CDR1 is MDHEN and CDR2 is SYDVKM. The CDR3 sequence is 13 residues long. V was clipped by 3 bases and J by 1 base, with 3 bases between them. The CDR3 DNA reads TGTGCCAGCAGTTTTCAGAACACCGGGGAGCTGTTTTTT. Encoded protein: CASSFQNTGELFF.

This clonotype was counted at least ten times. The chain links TRBV12-3 or TRBV12-4 to TRBJ2-5; D perhaps matches TRBD1 (6 bases). V lost 4 bases, J lost 7 bases, and 13 bases lay in between. The CDR3 consists of 13 residues. The CDR3 region is CASSSDRLGTQYF. CDR3 coding DNA: TGTGCCAGCAGTTCTGACAGGCTGGGGACCCAGTACTTC.

This sequence joins TRBV12-3 or TRBV12-4 and TRBJ1-2; D not certain. V was cut by 5 bases and J by 8 bases, with 15 bases left in between. CDR3 length: 13 amino acids. The CDR3 spells CASSTRAAWGYTF. The CDR3 bases are TGTGCCAGCAGTACCCGGGCCGCCTGGGGCTACACCTTC.